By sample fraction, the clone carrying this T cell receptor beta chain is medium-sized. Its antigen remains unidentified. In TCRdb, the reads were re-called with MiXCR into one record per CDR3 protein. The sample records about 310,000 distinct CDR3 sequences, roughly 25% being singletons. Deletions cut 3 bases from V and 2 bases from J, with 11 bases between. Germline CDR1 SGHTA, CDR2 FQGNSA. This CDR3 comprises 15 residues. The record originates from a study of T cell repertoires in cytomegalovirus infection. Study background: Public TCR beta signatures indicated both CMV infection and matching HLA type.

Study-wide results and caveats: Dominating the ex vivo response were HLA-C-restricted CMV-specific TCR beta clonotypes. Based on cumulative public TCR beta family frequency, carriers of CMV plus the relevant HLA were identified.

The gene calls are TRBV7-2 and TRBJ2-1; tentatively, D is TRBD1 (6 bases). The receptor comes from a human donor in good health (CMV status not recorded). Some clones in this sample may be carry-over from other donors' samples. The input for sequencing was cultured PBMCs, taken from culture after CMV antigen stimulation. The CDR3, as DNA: TGTGCCAGCAGCTTCAGGGGACCAACCTACAATGAGCAGTTCTTC. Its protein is CASSFRGPTYNEQFF.